These 16 T cell receptor beta chains originate from one sample sequenced in a study of T cell responses to AZD1222 COVID-19 vaccine. Measured with immunoSEQ multiplex PCR; TCRdb has only the in-frame clones, and not every one. The sample carries approximately 180,000 clones, 88% recorded once. Sequenced material: peripheral blood, taken on day 0 of AZD1222 vaccination. The receptors come from an adult in good health.

The chain links TRBV10-3 to TRBJ1-5; D perhaps matches TRBD1 (6 bases). The germline V gene has CDR1 ENHRY and CDR2 SYGVKD. Trimming left V 3 bases short and J 6 bases short, with 15 bases between. The CDR3 totals 15 residues. The CDR3 DNA is TGTGCCATCAGTGATATGGGGGGGGCCGGTCAGCCCCAGCATTTT. Amino acids: CAISDMGGAGQPQHF.

The gene calls are TRBV10-1 and TRBJ2-3; D possibly matches TRBD1 or TRBD2 (5 bases each). The V gene's germline CDR1 is WNHNN and CDR2 SYGVQD (reference sequence). This CDR3 spans 14 amino acids. The V end lost 2 bases, the J end lost 2 bases, and 8 bases lay between the germline ends. The CDR3 region has the DNA TGCGCCAGCAGTGAGGGGGGAATCACAGATACGCAGTATTTT. The encoded protein is CASSEGGITDTQYF.

The chain uses TRBV28 and TRBJ2-3; no definite D call. CDR1 and CDR2 (germline): MDHEN, SYDVKM. The CDR3 extends over 15 amino acids. V dropped 1 base and J dropped 2 bases, with 10 bases sitting between them. The CDR3 bases are TGTGCCAGCAGTTTATATCATTCCGACACAGATACGCAGTATTTT. Translation gives CASSLYHSDTDTQYF.

This clone has a handful of counts. The chain joins TRBV11-3 to TRBJ1-2, with D hard to call. The CDR3 spans 13 residues. Trimming removed 0 bases at V and 8 bases at J, with 10 bases between. Germline CDR1 and CDR2: SGHNT and YENEEA. The CDR3: CASSLDGRSGYTF. In nucleotides, the CDR3 is TGTGCCAGCAGCTTAGACGGCAGATCGGGCTACACCTTC.

The DNA of the CDR3 is TGTGCCAGCAGCTTGACTAGCGGGGCGATCTTGAATGAGCAGTTCTTC. Its protein is CASSLTSGAILNEQFF. The V gene is TRBV7-9, the J gene TRBJ2-1, with 11 bases that match TRBD2. This CDR3 has 16 amino acids. CDR1 and CDR2 from the germline V gene are SEHNR and FQNEAQ (reference sequence). The V segment lost 3 bases and the J segment 7 bases; nucleotides outside the gene matches: 8.

The chain recombines TRBV5-3 with TRBJ1-3, with 10 bases aligning to TRBD1. TRBV5-3 qualifies as an ORF whose function is uncertain. The V gene end was trimmed by 4 bases and the J gene end by 4 bases; junction bases not matched to a gene: 8. The CDR3 is made up of 16 amino acids. The CDR3 DNA reads as TGTGCCAGAAGCGGCACCGGGACAGGGGTCGGAAACACCATATATTTT. As protein: CARSGTGTGVGNTIYF.

This chain connects TRBV5-1 to TRBJ2-7; D gene ambiguous. V gave up 0 bases and J gave up 6 bases, with 7 bases separating them. This CDR3 comprises 12 residues. CDR1 and CDR2 (germline): SGHRS, YFSETQ. CDR3 in amino acids: CASSLAGLEQYF. The CDR3 coding sequence is TGCGCCAGCAGCTTGGCTGGGCTCGAGCAGTACTTC. Full variable domain (outside the CDR3, taken from reference TRBV5-1 and TRBJ2-7): KAGVTQTPRYLIKTRGQQVTLSCSPISGHRSVSWYQQTPGQGLQFLFEYFSETQRNKGNFPGRFSGRQFSNSRSEMNVSTLELGDSALYLCASSLAGLEQYFGPGTRLTVT.

The rearrangement joins TRBV11-2 to TRBJ1-6, with unresolved D. This CDR3 is built from 14 residues. Trimming cost V 5 bases and J 7 bases, with 12 bases left between them. Per germline, CDR1 SGHAT and CDR2 FQNNGV. In DNA form, the CDR3 reads TGTGCCAGCAGCCGAGGAGGGAGCAATTCACCCCTCCACTTT. It yields the protein CASSRGGSNSPLHF.

The V call is TRBV3-1 (or the pseudogene TRBV3-2), the J call TRBJ2-5; 8 bases line up with TRBD1. CDR1 LGHDT and CDR2 YNNKEL come from the germline V gene (reference sequence). The ends lost 4 bases at V and 2 bases at J; junction bases unmatched: 3. The CDR3 covers 14 residues. The CDR3 sequence: CASSPRGLQETQYF. CDR3 in DNA: TGTGCCAGCAGCCCCAGGGGGCTACAAGAGACCCAGTACTTC.

The chain joins TRBV5-8 to TRBJ2-7; 7 bases match TRBD1. Germline V lookup: CDR1 SGHTS, CDR2 YDEGEE. V was pared by 3 bases and J by 3 bases, with 6 bases of the junction left unmatched. CDR3 length: 14 residues. The DNA of the CDR3 is TGTGCCAGCAGCTCCCGGACAGGTTACTACGAGCAGTACTTC. It translates to CASSSRTGYYEQYF. Based on the CDR3 plus reference TRBV5-8 and TRBJ2-7, the full variable domain is EAGVTQSPTHLIKTRGQQATLRCSPISGHTSVYWYQQALGLGLQFLLWYDEGEERNRGNFPPRFSGRQFPNYSSELNVNALELEDSALYLCASSSRTGYYEQYFGPGTRLTVT.

This chain connects TRBV6-5 to TRBJ1-2; 8 bases line up with TRBD1. This CDR3 contains 13 residues. With 8 bases clipped from V and 7 bases from J, the junction kept 9 bases outside the gene matches. CDR1 is MNHEY and CDR2 is SVGAGI in the germline V gene. In DNA, the CDR3 is TGTGCCAGCGGCGTCAGGGGGCAGATTGGCTACACCTTC. This gives the protein CASGVRGQIGYTF.

The genes are TRBV6-5 and TRBJ1-1; TRBD1 aligns across 10 bases. Germline CDR1 and CDR2: MNHEY and SVGAGI. V shed 5 bases, J shed 12 bases, and the junction held 9 bases outside the gene matches. The CDR3 is 13 amino acids. The CDR3 bases are TGTGCCAGCAGTAGACCGGGACAGGGGCTTTCTTTCTTT. Its translation is CASSRPGQGLSFF.

The chain carries TRBV11-2 and TRBJ2-1; 8 bases fit TRBD2. The CDR3 sequence is 14 residues long. V dropped 4 bases and J dropped 8; count of bases not matched to a gene: 7. Germline V lookup: CDR1 SGHAT, CDR2 FQNNGV. CDR3 residues: CASSSRGVTDEQFF. CDR3 coding DNA: TGTGCCAGCAGCTCGCGGGGGGTCACGGATGAGCAGTTCTTC.

The chain joins TRBV7-2 to TRBJ1-5; D not certain. CDR3 length: 14 amino acids. Germline CDR1 and CDR2: SGHTA and FQGNSA. The ends were cut back, 3 bases at V and 4 bases at J, with 10 bases in the middle. CDR3 loop: CASSLGGINQPQHF. In nucleotides, the CDR3 is TGTGCCAGCAGCTTGGGAGGGATTAATCAGCCCCAGCATTTT.

The gene calls are TRBV30 and TRBJ2-7; 11 bases match TRBD1. The CDR3 consists of 14 residues. Germline trimming cut 5 bases from V and 6 bases from J; bases unmatched to any gene: 9. Germline values: CDR1 GTSNPN, CDR2 SVGIG (reference sequence). In DNA, the CDR3 is TGTGCCTGGCTCAACAGGACAGGGGGCCTCGAGCAGTACTTC. Translation: CAWLNRTGGLEQYF. The complete variable domain, with remaining parts taken from reference TRBV30 and TRBJ2-7, reads SQTIHQWPATLVQPVGSPLSLECTVEGTSNPNLYWYRQAAGRGLQLLFYSVGIGQISSEVPQNLSASRPQDRQFILSSKKLLLSDSGFYLCAWLNRTGGLEQYFGPGTRLTVT.

V gene TRBV6-5 combines with J gene TRBJ2-7; D may be TRBD1 (7 bases). Germline V CDR1 and CDR2: MNHEY, SVGAGI. Trimming shortened V by 6 bases and J by 6 bases, and 18 bases separated the two germline ends. This CDR3 spans 14 amino acids. CDR3 residues: CASRLTGWGAEQYF. For the CDR3, the DNA is TGTGCCAGCAGGCTGACAGGGTGGGGGGCCGAGCAGTACTTC.